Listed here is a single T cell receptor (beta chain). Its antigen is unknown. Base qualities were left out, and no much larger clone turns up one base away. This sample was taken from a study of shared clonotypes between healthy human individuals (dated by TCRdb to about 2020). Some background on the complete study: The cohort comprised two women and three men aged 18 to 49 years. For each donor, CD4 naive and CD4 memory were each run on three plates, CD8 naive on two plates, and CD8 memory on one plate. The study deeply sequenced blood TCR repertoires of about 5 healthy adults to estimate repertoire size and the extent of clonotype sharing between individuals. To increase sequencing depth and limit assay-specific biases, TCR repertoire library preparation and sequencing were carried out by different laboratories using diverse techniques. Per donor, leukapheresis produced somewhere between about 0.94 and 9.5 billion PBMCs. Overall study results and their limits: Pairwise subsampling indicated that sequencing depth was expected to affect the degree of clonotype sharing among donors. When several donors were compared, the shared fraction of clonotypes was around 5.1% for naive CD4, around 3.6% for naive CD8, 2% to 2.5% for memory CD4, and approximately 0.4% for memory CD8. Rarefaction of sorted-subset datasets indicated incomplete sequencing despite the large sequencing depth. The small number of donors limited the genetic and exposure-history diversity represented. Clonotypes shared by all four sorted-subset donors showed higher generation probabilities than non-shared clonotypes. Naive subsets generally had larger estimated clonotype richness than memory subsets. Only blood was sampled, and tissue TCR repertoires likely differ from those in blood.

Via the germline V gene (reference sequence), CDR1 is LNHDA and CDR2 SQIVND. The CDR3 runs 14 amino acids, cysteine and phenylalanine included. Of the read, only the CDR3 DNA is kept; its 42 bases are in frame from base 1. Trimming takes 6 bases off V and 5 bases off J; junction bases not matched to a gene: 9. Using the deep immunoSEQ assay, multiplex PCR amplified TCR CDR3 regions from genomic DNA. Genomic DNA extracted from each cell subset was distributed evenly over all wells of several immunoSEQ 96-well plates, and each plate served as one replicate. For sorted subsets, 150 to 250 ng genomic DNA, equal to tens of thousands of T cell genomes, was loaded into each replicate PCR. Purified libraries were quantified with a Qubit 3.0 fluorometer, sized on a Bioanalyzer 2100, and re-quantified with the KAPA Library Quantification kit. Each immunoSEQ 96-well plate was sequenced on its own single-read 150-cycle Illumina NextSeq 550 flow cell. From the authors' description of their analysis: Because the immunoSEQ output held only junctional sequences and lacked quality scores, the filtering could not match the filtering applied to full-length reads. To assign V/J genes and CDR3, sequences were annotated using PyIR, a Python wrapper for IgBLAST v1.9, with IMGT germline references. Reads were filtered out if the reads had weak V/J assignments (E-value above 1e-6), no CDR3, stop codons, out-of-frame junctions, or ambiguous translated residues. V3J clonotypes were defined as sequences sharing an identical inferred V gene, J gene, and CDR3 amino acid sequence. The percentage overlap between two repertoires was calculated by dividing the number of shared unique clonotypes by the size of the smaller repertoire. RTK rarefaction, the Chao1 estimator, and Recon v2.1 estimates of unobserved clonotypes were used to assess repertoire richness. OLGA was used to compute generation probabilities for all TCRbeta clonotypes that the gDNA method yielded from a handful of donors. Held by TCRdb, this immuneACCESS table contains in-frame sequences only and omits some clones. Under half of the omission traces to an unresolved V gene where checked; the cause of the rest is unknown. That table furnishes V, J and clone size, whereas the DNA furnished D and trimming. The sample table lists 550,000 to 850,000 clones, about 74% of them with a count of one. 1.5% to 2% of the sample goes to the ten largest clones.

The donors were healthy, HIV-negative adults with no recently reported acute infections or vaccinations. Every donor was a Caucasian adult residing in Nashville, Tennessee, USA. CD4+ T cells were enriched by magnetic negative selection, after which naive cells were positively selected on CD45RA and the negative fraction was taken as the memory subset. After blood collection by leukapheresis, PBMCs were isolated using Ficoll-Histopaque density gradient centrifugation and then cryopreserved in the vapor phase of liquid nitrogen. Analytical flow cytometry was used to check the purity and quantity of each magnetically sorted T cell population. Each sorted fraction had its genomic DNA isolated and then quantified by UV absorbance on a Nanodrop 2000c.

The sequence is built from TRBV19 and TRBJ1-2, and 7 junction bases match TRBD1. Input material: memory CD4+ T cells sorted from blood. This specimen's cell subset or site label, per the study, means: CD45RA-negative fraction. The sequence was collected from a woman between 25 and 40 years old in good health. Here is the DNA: TGTGCCAGTAGGACAGGGACGGACGTTTATGGCTACACCTTC. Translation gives CASRTGTDVYGYTF.